These 10 T cell receptor beta chains came from one sample sequenced in a study of CD8 T cells in ankylosing spondylitis. Notes on the study in general: Ankylosing spondylitis blood seemed to carry a telltale TCR beta motif made of about 8 highly homologous variants.

TCRdb re-called the 5' RACE reads with MiXCR, one entry per CDR3 protein. The sample consists of roughly 220,000 distinct CDR3 sequences, about 18% of them appearing once. Their antigens are not known. The sequenced material came from blood, either unsorted or a sorted T cell fraction (not recorded which). Source of these receptors: a male donor with ankylosing spondylitis.

The chain couples TRBV6-1 to TRBJ2-2; D call uncertain. V was cut by 5 bases and J by 2 bases, with 9 bases left in between. The V gene's germline CDR1 is MNHNS and CDR2 SASEGT. The CDR3 is 14 amino acids. CDR3 in DNA: TGTGCCAGCAGTACCGGGCCCAACACCGGGGAGCTGTTTTTT. This codes for CASSTGPNTGELFF.

The V gene is TRBV27, the J gene TRBJ1-1, with 12 bases fitting TRBD1. V shed 7 bases, J shed 8 bases, and the junction held 5 bases outside the gene matches. Germline CDR1 is MNHEY and CDR2 is SMNVEV (reference sequence). The CDR3 totals 13 residues. CDR3 sequence reads: CASTRGTGGEAFF. Here the CDR3 DNA reads TGTGCCAGCACTAGAGGGACAGGGGGCGAAGCTTTCTTT.

V usage is TRBV28 and J usage is TRBJ2-3; no firm D call. There are 16 residues in the CDR3. Germline values: CDR1 MDHEN, CDR2 SYDVKM. Between the trimmed V and J ends, which lost 2 bases and 0 bases, there was a span of 12 bases. The CDR3 DNA is TGTGCCAGCAGTTTAAATCCAGTAACTAGCACAGATACGCAGTATTTT. Its protein is CASSLNPVTSTDTQYF.

This clonotype was counted between two and nine times. The gene calls are TRBV7-8 and TRBJ2-5; TRBD2 matches 10 bases. V shed 3 bases and J 5 bases; nucleotides not matched to a gene: 9. The CDR3 extends over 16 amino acids. The germline V gene encodes CDR1 SGHVS and CDR2 FQNEAQ. The CDR3 is CASSFHLAGGGETQYF. The CDR3 nucleotides are TGTGCCAGCAGCTTCCACTTAGCGGGGGGAGGGGAGACCCAGTACTTC.

This clonotype was seen ten or more times. V is TRBV12-3 or TRBV12-4 and J is TRBJ2-1; the match to TRBD2 covers 9 bases. The CDR3 has 14 residues. V shed 5 bases and J 8 bases; nucleotides not matched to a gene: 7. The chain's CDR3 is CASSIPGLADEQFF. CDR3 bases: TGTGCCAGCAGTATCCCGGGACTAGCTGATGAGCAGTTCTTC.

This clonotype was observed a handful of times. The chain is built from TRBV6-1 and TRBJ2-1; 12 nucleotides match TRBD2. The CDR3 has 15 amino acids. J was trimmed by 9 bases and V by 6 bases; bases with no gene match: 9. Germline loops: CDR1 MNHNS, CDR2 SASEGT. The CDR3 coding sequence is TGTGCCAGCAGCTCCCTAGCGGGGGGGTTAGGTGAGCAGTTCTTC. Translation: CASSSLAGGLGEQFF.

The CDR3 protein is CASSLMGDEQFF. The CDR3 region has the DNA TGTGCCAGCAGTTTAATGGGTGATGAGCAGTTCTTC. This chain joins TRBV27 and TRBJ2-1; D is unresolved. V was cut by 2 bases and J by 8 bases, with 7 bases left in between. The length of the CDR3 is 12 residues. Germline V gene data show CDR1 as MNHEY and CDR2 as SMNVEV (reference sequence).

The chain carries TRBV3-1 and TRBJ2-5; tentative D call: TRBD2 (5 bases). Germline V gives CDR1 LGHDT, CDR2 YNNKEL (reference sequence). Trimming pared 1 base from V and 2 bases from J, leaving 14 bases between. The CDR3 length is 16 residues. For the CDR3, the DNA is TGTGCCAGCAGCCAAGTATCTAGCCCCAGTCAAGAGACCCAGTACTTC. This sequence encodes CASSQVSSPSQETQYF.

This clonotype was detected only a few times. The chain joins TRBV5-1 to TRBJ1-4; TRBD1 aligns across 10 bases. After removal of 4 bases from V and 6 bases from J, the junction contained 6 bases not matched to a gene. The germline gives CDR1 SGHRS, CDR2 YFSETQ. The CDR3 runs to 15 residues. In nucleotides, the CDR3 is TGCGCCAGCAGCCCCGGGACAGGGGTTTATGAAAAACTGTTTTTT. It translates to CASSPGTGVYEKLFF.

V is TRBV7-9 and J is TRBJ1-3, with unresolved D. V was trimmed by 2 bases and J by 3 bases, leaving 17 bases between them. This CDR3 region has 17 residues. The V gene's germline CDR1 is SEHNR and CDR2 FQNEAQ (reference sequence). CDR3 amino acids: CASSLSFGIENGNTIYF. The CDR3 coding sequence is TGTGCCAGCAGCTTAAGTTTTGGGATCGAAAATGGAAACACCATATATTTT.